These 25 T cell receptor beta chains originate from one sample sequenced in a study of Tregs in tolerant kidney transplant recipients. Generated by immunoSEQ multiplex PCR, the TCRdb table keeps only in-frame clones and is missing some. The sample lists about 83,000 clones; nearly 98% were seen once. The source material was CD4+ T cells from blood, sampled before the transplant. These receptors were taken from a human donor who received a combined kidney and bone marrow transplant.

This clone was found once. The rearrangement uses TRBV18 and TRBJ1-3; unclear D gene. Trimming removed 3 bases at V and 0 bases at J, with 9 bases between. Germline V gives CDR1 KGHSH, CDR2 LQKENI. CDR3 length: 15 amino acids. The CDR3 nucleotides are TGTGCCAGCTCACCTAGCCGGTTCTCTGGAAACACCATATATTTT. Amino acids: CASSPSRFSGNTIYF.

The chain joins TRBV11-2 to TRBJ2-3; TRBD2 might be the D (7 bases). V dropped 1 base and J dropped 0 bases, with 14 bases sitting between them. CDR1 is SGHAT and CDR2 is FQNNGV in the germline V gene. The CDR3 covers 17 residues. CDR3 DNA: TGTGCCAGCAGCTTAGGGTTGAGGGGGGGGAGCACAGATACGCAGTATTTT. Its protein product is CASSLGLRGGSTDTQYF.

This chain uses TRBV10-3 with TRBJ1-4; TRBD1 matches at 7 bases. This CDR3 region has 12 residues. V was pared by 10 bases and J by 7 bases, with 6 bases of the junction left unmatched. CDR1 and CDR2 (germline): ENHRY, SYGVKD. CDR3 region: CATQGGTEKLFF. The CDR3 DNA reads TGTGCCACGCAGGGGGGCACTGAAAAACTGTTTTTT.

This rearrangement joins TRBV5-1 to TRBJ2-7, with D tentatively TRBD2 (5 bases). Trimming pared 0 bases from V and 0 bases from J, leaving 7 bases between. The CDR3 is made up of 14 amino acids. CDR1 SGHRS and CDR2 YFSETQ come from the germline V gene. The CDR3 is CASSLAGDSYEQYF. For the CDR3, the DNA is TGCGCCAGCAGCTTGGCCGGGGACTCCTACGAGCAGTACTTC.

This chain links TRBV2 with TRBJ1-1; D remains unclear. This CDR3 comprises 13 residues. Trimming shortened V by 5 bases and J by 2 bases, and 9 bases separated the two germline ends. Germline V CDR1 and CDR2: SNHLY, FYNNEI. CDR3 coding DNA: TGTGCCAGCAGTCGAAGAACAAACACTGAAGCTTTCTTT. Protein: CASSRRTNTEAFF.

CDR3 sequence reads: CASSDPVIGEKLFF. The CDR3, as DNA: TGTGCCAGCAGTGATCCGGTAATTGGTGAAAAACTGTTTTTT. This rearrangement joins TRBV6-1 to TRBJ1-4; no firm D call. V lost 3 bases and J 7 bases, leaving 12 bases between the germline ends. Germline V lookup: CDR1 MNHNS, CDR2 SASEGT. CDR3 length equals 14 residues.

The CDR3 spells CAIRNSDGSSGNSYEQYF. The CDR3 region has the DNA TGTGCCATCAGAAACTCGGACGGCTCTAGCGGCAACTCCTACGAGCAGTACTTC. The V and J genes are TRBV10-3 and TRBJ2-7, with 7 bases identical to TRBD2. CDR1 ENHRY and CDR2 SYGVKD come from the germline V gene. This CDR3 has 18 amino acids. J gave up 0 bases and V 6 bases, and 17 bases lay outside the gene matches.

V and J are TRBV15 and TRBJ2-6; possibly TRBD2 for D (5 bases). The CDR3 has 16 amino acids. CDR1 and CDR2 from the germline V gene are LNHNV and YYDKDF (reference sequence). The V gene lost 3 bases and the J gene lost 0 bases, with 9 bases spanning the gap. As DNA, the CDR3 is TGTGCCACCAGCAGCCCCCGGGGCTCTGGGGCCAACGTCCTGACTTTC. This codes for CATSSPRGSGANVLTF.

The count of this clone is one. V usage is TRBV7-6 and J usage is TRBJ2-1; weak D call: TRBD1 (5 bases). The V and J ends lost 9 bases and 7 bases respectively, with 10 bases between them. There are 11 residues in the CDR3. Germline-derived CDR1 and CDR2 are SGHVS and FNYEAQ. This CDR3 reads CASGALNEQFF. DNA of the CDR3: TGTGCCAGTGGGGCCCTAAATGAGCAGTTCTTC.

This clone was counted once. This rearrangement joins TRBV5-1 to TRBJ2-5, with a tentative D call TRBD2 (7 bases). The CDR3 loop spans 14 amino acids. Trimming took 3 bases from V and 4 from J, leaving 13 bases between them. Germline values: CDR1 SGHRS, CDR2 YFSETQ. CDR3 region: CASSSRRGRETQYF. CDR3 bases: TGCGCCAGCAGCTCGAGGCGGGGGCGAGAGACCCAGTACTTC.

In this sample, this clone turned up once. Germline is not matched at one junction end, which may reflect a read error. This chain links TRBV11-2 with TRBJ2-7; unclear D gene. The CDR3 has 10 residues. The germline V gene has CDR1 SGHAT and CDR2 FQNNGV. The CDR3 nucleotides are TGTGCCAGCAGCTTCGACCGGGTTACGTTC. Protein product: CASSFDRVTF.

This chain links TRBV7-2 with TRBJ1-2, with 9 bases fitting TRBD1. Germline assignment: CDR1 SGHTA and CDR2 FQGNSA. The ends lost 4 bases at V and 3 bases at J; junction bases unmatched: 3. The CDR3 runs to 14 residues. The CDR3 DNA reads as TGTGCCAGCAGCTACCGGACAGGGGACTATGGCTACACCTTC. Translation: CASSYRTGDYGYTF.

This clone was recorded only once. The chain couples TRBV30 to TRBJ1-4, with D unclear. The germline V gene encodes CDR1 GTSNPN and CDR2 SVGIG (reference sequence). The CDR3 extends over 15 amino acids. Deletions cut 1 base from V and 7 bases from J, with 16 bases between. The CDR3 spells CAWSGEVAVVEKLFF. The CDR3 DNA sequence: TGTGCCTGGAGTGGCGAGGTCGCGGTAGTTGAAAAACTGTTTTTT.

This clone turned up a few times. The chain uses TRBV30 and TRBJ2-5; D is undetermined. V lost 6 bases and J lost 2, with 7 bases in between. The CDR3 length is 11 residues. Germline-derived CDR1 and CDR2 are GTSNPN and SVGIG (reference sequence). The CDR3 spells CACTEQETQYF. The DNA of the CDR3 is TGTGCCTGCACGGAGCAAGAGACCCAGTACTTC.

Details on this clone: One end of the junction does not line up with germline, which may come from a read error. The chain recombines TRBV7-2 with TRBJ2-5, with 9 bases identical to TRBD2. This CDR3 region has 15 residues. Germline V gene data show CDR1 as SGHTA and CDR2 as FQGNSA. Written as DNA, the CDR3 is TGTGCCAGCAGCTTATTCGCAGCGGGGGGAGCCCCCTACCACTTC. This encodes CASSLFAAGGAPYHF.

The CDR3 loop reads CASSPSIGQGGVLTGELFF. The DNA of the CDR3 is TGTGCCAGCTCACCATCGATCGGACAGGGGGGAGTGTTGACCGGGGAGCTGTTTTTT. This chain joins TRBV18 and TRBJ2-2; 10 positions agree with TRBD1. J gave up 5 bases and V 2 bases, and 14 bases lay outside the gene matches. The CDR3 totals 19 residues. Germline CDR1 is KGHSH and CDR2 is LQKENI.

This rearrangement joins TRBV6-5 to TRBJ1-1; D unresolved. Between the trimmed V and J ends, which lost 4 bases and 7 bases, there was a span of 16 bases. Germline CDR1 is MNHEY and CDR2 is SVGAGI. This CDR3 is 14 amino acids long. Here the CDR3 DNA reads TGTGCCAGCAGTTTTCAACTAATCGGCAGTGAAGCTTTCTTT. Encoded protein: CASSFQLIGSEAFF.

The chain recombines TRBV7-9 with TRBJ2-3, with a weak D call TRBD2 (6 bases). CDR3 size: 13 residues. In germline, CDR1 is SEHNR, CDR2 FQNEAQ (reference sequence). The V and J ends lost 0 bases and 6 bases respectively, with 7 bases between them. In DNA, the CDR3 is TGTGCCAGCAGCTTAGCGGGAGGTGATACGCAGTATTTT. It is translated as CASSLAGGDTQYF.

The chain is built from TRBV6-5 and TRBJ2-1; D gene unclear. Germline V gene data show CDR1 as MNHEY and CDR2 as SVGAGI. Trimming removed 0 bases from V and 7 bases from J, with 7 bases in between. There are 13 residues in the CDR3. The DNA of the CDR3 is TGTGCCAGCAGTTACTCGAGGTCAAATGAGCAGTTCTTC. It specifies CASSYSRSNEQFF.

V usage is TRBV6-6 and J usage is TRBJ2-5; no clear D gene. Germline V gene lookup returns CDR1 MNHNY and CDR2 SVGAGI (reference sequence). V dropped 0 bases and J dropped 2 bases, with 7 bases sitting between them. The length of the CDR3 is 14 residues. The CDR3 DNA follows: TGTGCCAGCAGTTACTCGAGGTCTCAAGAGACCCAGTACTTC. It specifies CASSYSRSQETQYF.

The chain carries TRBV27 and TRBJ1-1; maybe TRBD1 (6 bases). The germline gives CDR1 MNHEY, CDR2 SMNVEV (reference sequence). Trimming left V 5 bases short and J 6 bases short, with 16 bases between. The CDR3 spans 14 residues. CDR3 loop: CASSHAQGLPEAFF. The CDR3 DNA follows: TGTGCCAGCAGTCATGCACAGGGTTTGCCTGAAGCTTTCTTT.

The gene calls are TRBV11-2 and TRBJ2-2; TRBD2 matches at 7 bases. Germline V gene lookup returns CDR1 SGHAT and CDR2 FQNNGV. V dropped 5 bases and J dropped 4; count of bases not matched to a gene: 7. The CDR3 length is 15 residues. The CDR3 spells CASSLRLAFTGELFF. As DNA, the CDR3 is TGTGCCAGCAGCCTCCGACTAGCATTCACCGGGGAGCTGTTTTTT.

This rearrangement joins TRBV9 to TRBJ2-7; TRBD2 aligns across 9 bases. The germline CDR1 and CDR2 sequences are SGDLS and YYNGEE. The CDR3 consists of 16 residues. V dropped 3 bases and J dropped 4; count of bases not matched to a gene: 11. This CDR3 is CASSAGAAGGRYEQYF. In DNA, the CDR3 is TGTGCCAGCAGCGCGGGCGCGGCGGGGGGGCGGTACGAGCAGTACTTC.

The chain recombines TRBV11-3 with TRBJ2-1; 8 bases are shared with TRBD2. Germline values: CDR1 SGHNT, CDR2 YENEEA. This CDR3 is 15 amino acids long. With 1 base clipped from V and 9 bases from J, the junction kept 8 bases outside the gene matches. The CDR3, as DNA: TGTGCCAGCAGCTTAGGGGACGGGGGGGCAGGTGAGCAGTTCTTC. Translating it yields CASSLGDGGAGEQFF.

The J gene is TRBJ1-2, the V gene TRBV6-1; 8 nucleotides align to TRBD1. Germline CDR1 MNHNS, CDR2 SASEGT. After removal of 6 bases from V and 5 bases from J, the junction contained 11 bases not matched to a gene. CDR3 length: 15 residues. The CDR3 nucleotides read TGTGCCAGCAGCTCCTTCGACAGGGGAGGTTATGGCTACACCTTC. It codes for CASSSFDRGGYGYTF.